The rows below give T cell receptor beta chains drawn from one sample of a study of CD8+CD57+ T cells in acquired aplastic anemia. TCRdb processed the reads anew with MiXCR; each CDR3 protein has one entry. The sample holds approximately 50,000 distinct CDR3 sequences, about 78% seen once. Sequencing input: sorted CD4+, CD8+, or CD8+CD57+ T cells (not recorded which) from PBMCs. All receptors come from a human donor in good health, serving as a control. Both conserved end residues are part of each CDR3. A D gene is named only where the DNA matches it firmly. Rows may omit the clone size; those that give it use once, few, many or a size class.

V: TRBV12-3/TRBV12-4
J: TRBJ2-3
size: .
D: .
DNA: TGTGCCAGCGCGACTAGGAACGGAGATACGCAGTATTTT
CDR3: CASATRNGDTQYF

V: TRBV19
J: TRBJ2-2
size: .
D: .
DNA: TGTGCCAGTAGTATCGGCCTAGCCCATGAGTTTGGCGGGGAGCTGTTTTTT
CDR3: CASSIGLAHEFGGELFF

V: TRBV19
J: TRBJ1-2
size: .
D: .
DNA: TGTGCCAGTTTTCGGCGGGGGCGCGATGGCTACACCTTC
CDR3: CASFRRGRDGYTF

V: TRBV11-1
J: TRBJ2-3
size: .
D: .
DNA: TGTGCCAGCAGCTTAGGGCAGGGTGTCGGCACAGATACGCAGTATTTT
CDR3: CASSLGQGVGTDTQYF

V: TRBV4-2
J: TRBJ2-3
size: .
D: TRBD1
DNA: TGTGCCAGCAGCCAGGGGACAGGTGTTGAGGCAGATACGCAGTATTTT
CDR3: CASSQGTGVEADTQYF

V: TRBV10-3
J: TRBJ1-1
size: .
D: .
DNA: TGTGCCATCAGTGTTGAGGGTCGTAACACTGAAGCTTTCTTT
CDR3: CAISVEGRNTEAFF

V: TRBV2
J: TRBJ2-7
size: .
D: .
DNA: TGTGCCAGCAGGGAGGACAGCTACTCCTACGAGCAGTACTTC
CDR3: CASREDSYSYEQYF

V: TRBV10-3
J: TRBJ2-7
size: .
D: .
DNA: TGTGCCATCAGTGAGCCCTTCTACGAGCAGTACTTC
CDR3: CAISEPFYEQYF

V: TRBV20-1
J: TRBJ2-5
size: .
D: .
DNA: TGCAGTGCTAGGCAGTACCAAGAGACCCAGTACTTC
CDR3: CSARQYQETQYF

V: TRBV19
J: TRBJ1-5
size: .
D: .
DNA: TGTGCCAGTAGTATGTCCCGGGGGCAGCATTTT
CDR3: CASSMSRGQHF

V: TRBV29-1
J: TRBJ1-1
size: few
D: TRBD1
DNA: TGCAGCGGGGGGACAGGGATCACTGAAGCTTTCTTT
CDR3: CSGGTGITEAFF

V: TRBV4-1
J: TRBJ1-6
size: .
D: TRBD1
DNA: TGCGCCAGCAGCCAACAGGGGGGGACGGGCCATGGGACTTCACCCCTCCACTTT
CDR3: CASSQQGGTGHGTSPLHF

V: TRBV20-1
J: TRBJ2-3
size: .
D: .
DNA: TGCAGTGCTAGAGCTGGGGGGCTGGGAGATACGCAGTATTTT
CDR3: CSARAGGLGDTQYF

V: TRBV15
J: TRBJ1-5
size: .
D: .
DNA: TGTGCCACCAGTGGGCCGGGCCAGCCCCAGCATTTT
CDR3: CATSGPGQPQHF

V: TRBV14
J: TRBJ2-5
size: .
D: TRBD2
DNA: TGTGCCAGCAGCGTGACTAGCACGAGAGGCGAGACCCAGTACTTC
CDR3: CASSVTSTRGETQYF

V: TRBV2
J: TRBJ1-1
size: .
D: .
DNA: TGTGCCAGCAGTGAGCCACCCGCTGAAGCTTTCTTT
CDR3: CASSEPPAEAFF

V: TRBV15
J: TRBJ2-1
size: .
D: .
DNA: TGTGCCACCAGCAGGCTATACAATGAGCAGTTCTTC
CDR3: CATSRLYNEQFF

V: TRBV19
J: TRBJ2-7
size: .
D: .
DNA: TGTGCCAGTAAAGGACTTGAGAGGGGGGGCAGGAAGTCCGAGCAGTACTTC
CDR3: CASKGLERGGRKSEQYF

V: TRBV11-2
J: TRBJ2-3
size: .
D: .
DNA: TGTGCCAGTCGTGCCCAGGCGGGAGATACGCAGTATTTT
CDR3: CASRAQAGDTQYF

V: TRBV2
J: TRBJ1-3
size: .
D: .
DNA: TGTGCCAGCTTGTTTGGGACGGCTGGAAACACCATATATTTT
CDR3: CASLFGTAGNTIYF

V: TRBV25-1
J: TRBJ1-6
size: .
D: TRBD1
DNA: TGTGCCAGCAGTGCACCGACAGGGTATAATTCACCCCTCCACTTT
CDR3: CASSAPTGYNSPLHF

V: TRBV2
J: TRBJ2-2
size: many
D: TRBD1
DNA: TGTGCCAGCAGTGAGGCAGGGGGCTACACCGGGGAGCTGTTTTTT
CDR3: CASSEAGGYTGELFF

V: TRBV29-1
J: TRBJ2-1
size: .
D: .
DNA: TGCAGCGTTGATGGCGGCTATACGCAAGGGTCGAACAATGAGCAGCTCTTC
CDR3: CSVDGGYTQGSNNEQLF

V: TRBV10-2
J: TRBJ2-5
size: few
D: .
DNA: TGCGCCAGCAGTGAACTAGAAAGGGCCCAAGAGACCCAGTACTTC
CDR3: CASSELERAQETQYF

V: TRBV6-9
J: TRBJ2-7
size: .
D: .
DNA: TGTGCCAGCATCCTTCTTCGGCAGCCCTACGAGCAGTACTTC
CDR3: CASILLRQPYEQYF

V: TRBV7-3
J: TRBJ1-5
size: .
D: .
DNA: TGTGCCAGCAGCTTTTCCCCCCTGGGAGGAGGTCAGCCCCAGCATTTT
CDR3: CASSFSPLGGGQPQHF

V: TRBV29-1
J: TRBJ2-7
size: .
D: .
DNA: TGCAGCGCTCGACAGTTGAGCTCCTACGAGCAGTACTTC
CDR3: CSARQLSSYEQYF

V: TRBV29-1
J: TRBJ2-7
size: few
D: TRBD1
DNA: TGCAGCGTTGACCCGGGACAGGGGGTATACGAGCAGTACTTC
CDR3: CSVDPGQGVYEQYF

V: TRBV25-1
J: TRBJ2-1
size: .
D: TRBD1
DNA: TGTGCCAGCAGTGAAGGCCGGGTCACAGGGGGCGGCTCCTACAATGAGCAGTTCTTC
CDR3: CASSEGRVTGGGSYNEQFF

V: TRBV15
J: TRBJ1-1
size: .
D: .
DNA: TGTGCCACCAGCAGTTGGGGAACCAGGGATACTGAAGCTTTCTTT
CDR3: CATSSWGTRDTEAFF

V: TRBV29-1
J: TRBJ2-1
size: .
D: TRBD2
DNA: TGCAGCGCTAGCGGGAAGGGGAGTAGCTATGAGCAGTTCTTC
CDR3: CSASGKGSSYEQFF

V: TRBV9
J: TRBJ2-3
size: .
D: .
DNA: TGTGCCAGCAGCTCTCAGGGAGACGGCGCAGATACGCAGTATTTT
CDR3: CASSSQGDGADTQYF

V: TRBV5-1
J: TRBJ1-5
size: once
D: .
DNA: TGCGCCAGCAGCTTGGGGGCGGGAGGTCAGCCCCAGCATTTT
CDR3: CASSLGAGGQPQHF

V: TRBV10-3
J: TRBJ1-2
size: once
D: .
DNA: TGTGCCATCAGTGTAGACCAGGACGGCTATGGCTACACCTTC
CDR3: CAISVDQDGYGYTF

V: TRBV9
J: TRBJ2-5
size: .
D: TRBD1
DNA: TGTGCCAGCAGCGTAGTACAGGGGGGACAAGAGACCCAGTACTTC
CDR3: CASSVVQGGQETQYF

V: TRBV7-3
J: TRBJ2-6
size: .
D: .
DNA: TGTGCCAGCAGCTTAGAGGACTGGGGGGCCAACGTCCTGACTTTC
CDR3: CASSLEDWGANVLTF

V: TRBV6-1
J: TRBJ2-7
size: .
D: TRBD1
DNA: TGTGCCAGCAGTCCTGACAGGGGAGATTACGAGCAGTACTTC
CDR3: CASSPDRGDYEQYF

V: TRBV10-3
J: TRBJ2-3
size: .
D: TRBD2
DNA: TGTGCCATCGGACTAGCGGGCGCATCTAGCACAGATACGCAGTATTTT
CDR3: CAIGLAGASSTDTQYF

V: TRBV29-1
J: TRBJ1-2
size: .
D: .
DNA: TGCAGCGTTGAAGGGTCCTATGGCTACACCTTC
CDR3: CSVEGSYGYTF

V: TRBV30
J: TRBJ2-1
size: many
D: .
DNA: TGTGCCTGGAGTGGGGGTAGGGATGAGCAGTTCTTC
CDR3: CAWSGGRDEQFF

V: TRBV20-1
J: TRBJ2-5
size: .
D: TRBD2
DNA: TGCAGTGCTTTGGAGCGGGGGAGAGGGGAGACCCAGTACTTC
CDR3: CSALERGRGETQYF

V: TRBV24-1
J: TRBJ2-7
size: .
D: .
DNA: TGTGCCACCAGTGCCAACTACGAGCAGTACTTC
CDR3: CATSANYEQYF

V: TRBV2
J: TRBJ2-3
size: .
D: TRBD1
DNA: TGTGCCAGCGGACCGGGACAGGGGGTGGATACGCAGTATTTT
CDR3: CASGPGQGVDTQYF

V: TRBV5-1
J: TRBJ1-6
size: .
D: TRBD1
DNA: TGCGCCAGCAGCGCCGGACAGGATTATTCACCCCTCCACTTT
CDR3: CASSAGQDYSPLHF

V: TRBV5-3
J: TRBJ1-2
size: .
D: .
DNA: TGTGCCAGCAGCTCGGCCGGGGGAGGCTACACCTTC
CDR3: CASSSAGGGYTF

V: TRBV20-1
J: TRBJ2-7
size: .
D: TRBD2
DNA: TGCAGTGCTGTTGGACTAGCGGCAACCTACGAGCAGTACTTC
CDR3: CSAVGLAATYEQYF

V: TRBV6-4
J: TRBJ2-2
size: many
D: TRBD2
DNA: TGTGCCAGCAGTGACCCGACTGGCGGGAGGTTGGGCGGGGAGCTGTTTTTT
CDR3: CASSDPTGGRLGGELFF